The next 24 T cell receptor beta chains were all read from a single sample in a study of response to subunit inactivated influenza vaccine. Each CDR3 protein is one row after TCRdb ran MiXCR on the RT-PCR reads. The sample consists of about 700,000 distinct CDR3 sequences, around a sixth of them appearing once. This specimen was PBMCs from blood, taken 11 to 12 days after vaccination. These receptors all come from a man aged 45-65 years who received an inactivated influenza vaccine.

In its sample, this clonotype was seen many times. The rearrangement uses TRBV29-1 and TRBJ1-2, with D possibly TRBD1 on 5 matching bases. Trimming pared 6 bases from V and 5 bases from J, leaving 13 bases between. The CDR3 totals 12 residues. CDR1 and CDR2 (germline): SQVTM, ANQGSEA. CDR3 bases: TGCAGCGTGGGTGACAGTCAGTATGGCTACACCTTC. It translates to CSVGDSQYGYTF. Using reference TRBV29-1 and TRBJ1-2 for the parts outside the CDR3, the full variable domain is SAVISQKPSRDICQRGTSLTIQCQVDSQVTMMFWYRQQPGQSLTLIATANQGSEATYESGFVIDKFPISRPNLTFSTLTVSNMSPEDSSIYLCSVGDSQYGYTFGSGTRLTVV.

This clonotype appeared a few times. This chain links TRBV5-1 with TRBJ2-2; 14 bases align to TRBD2. The V gene end was trimmed by 4 bases and the J gene end by 0 bases; junction bases not matched to a gene: 8. The CDR3 has 19 residues. The germline CDR1 and CDR2 sequences are SGHRS and YFSETQ. In DNA form, the CDR3 reads TGCGCCAGCAGCCCCCATGGGACTAGCGGGGGACCGAACACCGGGGAGCTGTTTTTT. It codes for CASSPHGTSGGPNTGELFF.

The chain carries TRBV28 and TRBJ1-2, with 9 bases fitting TRBD1. V lost 6 bases, J lost 4 bases, and 12 bases stayed unmatched. This CDR3 has 16 amino acids. CDR1 is MDHEN, CDR2 SYDVKM, per germline. CDR3 coding DNA: TGTGCCAGCAGCCCGCCCGGGACAGGGTTCGGCTATGGCTACACCTTC. Its protein product is CASSPPGTGFGYGYTF.

The V and J genes are TRBV7-2 and TRBJ1-1; D might be TRBD1 (6 bases). The germline V and J ends were trimmed by 7 bases and 1 base, with 10 bases remaining between them. The CDR3 covers 13 residues. Per the germline V gene, CDR1 is SGHTA and CDR2 is FQGNSA. The CDR3 loop reads CASKRQANTEAFF. The CDR3 DNA sequence: TGTGCCAGCAAAAGACAGGCGAACACTGAAGCTTTCTTT.

The CDR3 nucleotides read TGCAGTGCTAGAGTCCCCGGGATGCCAGAGACCCAGTACTTC. Protein product: CSARVPGMPETQYF. The chain employs TRBV20-1 and TRBJ2-5; tentatively, D is TRBD2 (5 bases). V was clipped by 1 base and J by 4 bases, with 13 bases between them. The CDR3 loop spans 14 amino acids. CDR1 DFQATT and CDR2 SNEGSKA come from the germline V gene (reference sequence).

V gene TRBV6-1 combines with J gene TRBJ2-7; TRBD2 aligns across 7 bases. This CDR3 is built from 15 residues. The V gene's germline CDR1 is MNHNS and CDR2 SASEGT. V trimming: 6 bases; J trimming: 4 bases; junction bases outside the gene matches: 12. CDR3 DNA sequence: TGTGCCAGCAGCCGACGGGAGCGGGGCGAGTACGAGCAGTACTTC. Protein sequence: CASSRRERGEYEQYF.

This clonotype came up many times. This rearrangement joins TRBV7-2 to TRBJ2-7; no definite D call. The CDR3 has 14 residues. V was cut by 8 bases and J by 3 bases, with 17 bases left in between. CDR1 is SGHTA and CDR2 is FQGNSA in the germline V gene. The CDR3 sequence: CASAKGGVRYEQYF. As DNA, the CDR3 is TGTGCCAGCGCCAAAGGTGGGGTCCGCTACGAGCAGTACTTC.

This clonotype was recorded a few times. This chain uses TRBV5-1 with TRBJ1-2, with 12 positions matching TRBD1. J was trimmed by 5 bases and V by 7 bases; bases with no gene match: 9. Germline loops: CDR1 SGHRS, CDR2 YFSETQ. This CDR3 contains 15 residues. The CDR3 DNA reads TGCGCCAGCGCGGGACAGGGGGCATCTCTTTATGGCTACACCTTC. Its protein is CASAGQGASLYGYTF. The complete variable domain, with remaining parts taken from reference TRBV5-1 and TRBJ1-2, reads KAGVTQTPRYLIKTRGQQVTLSCSPISGHRSVSWYQQTPGQGLQFLFEYFSETQRNKGNFPGRFSGRQFSNSRSEMNVSTLELGDSALYLCASAGQGASLYGYTFGSGTRLTVV.

This clonotype has only a few counts. V is TRBV6-6 and J is TRBJ2-7; a possible D gene is TRBD2 (6 bases). The V gene's germline CDR1 is MNHNY and CDR2 SVGAGI (reference sequence). The CDR3 extends over 13 amino acids. V was clipped by 6 bases and J by 7 bases, with 16 bases between them. The CDR3 spells CASSPGSWREQYF. The CDR3, as DNA: TGTGCCAGCAGCCCCGGGAGCTGGCGGGAGCAGTACTTC.

The chain is built from TRBV2 and TRBJ2-6; D is possibly TRBD1 (6 bases). Germline V gene sequence: CDR1 SNHLY, CDR2 FYNNEI. This CDR3 has 17 residues. Between the trimmed V and J ends, which lost 1 base and 2 bases, there was a span of 12 bases. The CDR3 nucleotides read TGTGCCAGCAGTGAAGACAGGGTGGCTACTGGGGCCAACGTCCTGACTTTC. Translated: CASSEDRVATGANVLTF.

The J gene is TRBJ2-1, the V gene TRBV12-3 or TRBV12-4; D possibly corresponds to TRBD2 (5 bases). Trimming pared 10 bases from V and 4 bases from J, leaving 11 bases between. The CDR3 covers 12 residues. The CDR3 nucleotides read TGTGCCACCCGTCCGGGGTACAATGAGCAGTTCTTC. Protein product: CATRPGYNEQFF.

The V gene is TRBV5-6, the J gene TRBJ2-7; a possible D gene is TRBD1 (5 bases). V lost 4 bases and J lost 6, with 14 bases in between. The CDR3 runs to 13 residues. Germline V gives CDR1 SGHDT, CDR2 YYEEEE. CDR3 in amino acids: CASSPDPRGEQYF. CDR3 bases: TGTGCCAGCAGCCCGGACCCTAGGGGCGAGCAGTACTTC.

The genes are TRBV15 and TRBJ2-3, with 8 bases lining up with TRBD2. There are 16 residues in the CDR3. V lost 5 bases and J lost 2; bases outside the gene matches: 9. Looked up from germline, CDR1 is LNHNV and CDR2 is YYDKDF (reference sequence). Written as DNA, the CDR3 is TGTGCCACCAGCCATTCCCCGGGAGGGTTCACAGATACGCAGTATTTT. Encoded protein: CATSHSPGGFTDTQYF.

V and J are TRBV27 and TRBJ2-3, with a possible D match to TRBD1 (5 bases). Germline V gives CDR1 MNHEY, CDR2 SMNVEV (reference sequence). The CDR3 spans 15 residues. V was cut by 4 bases and J by 0 bases, with 11 bases left in between. The DNA of the CDR3 is TGTGCCAGCAGTTCCAGGGTGTCCAGCACAGATACGCAGTATTTT. It is translated as CASSSRVSSTDTQYF.

The V gene is TRBV2, the J gene TRBJ2-7; a weak D match, TRBD2 (5 bases). Looked up from germline, CDR1 is SNHLY and CDR2 is FYNNEI. Trimming took off 2 bases at V and 2 bases at J, with 10 bases between the two ends. The CDR3 runs to 14 residues. CDR3 residues: CASSEYRAAYEQYF. The CDR3 DNA reads TGTGCCAGCAGTGAATATCGAGCGGCCTACGAGCAGTACTTC. Together with reference TRBV2 and TRBJ2-7, the CDR3 gives the full variable domain: EPEVTQTPSHQVTQMGQEVILRCVPISNHLYFYWYRQILGQKVEFLVSFYNNEISEKSEIFDDQFSVERPDGSNFTLKIRSTKLEDSAMYFCASSEYRAAYEQYFGPGTRLTVT.

The chain is built from TRBV12-3 or TRBV12-4 and TRBJ2-1; D not resolved. The V and J ends lost 2 bases and 10 bases respectively, with 9 bases between them. The CDR3 is made up of 12 amino acids. The CDR3 reads CASSLLRREQFF. CDR3 nucleotides: TGTGCCAGCAGTTTACTCCGTCGGGAGCAGTTCTTC.

The chain employs TRBV4-3 and TRBJ2-7; no reliable D call. The V and J ends lost 3 bases and 1 base respectively, with 10 bases between them. CDR3 length: 14 residues. Germline V CDR1 and CDR2: LGHNA, YSLEER. CDR3 bases: TGCGCCAGCAGCCAGGTCTACCCGTCCTACGAGCAGTACTTC. It encodes CASSQVYPSYEQYF.

The chain joins TRBV7-9 to TRBJ1-2, with D maybe TRBD1 (5 bases). The germline gives CDR1 SEHNR, CDR2 FQNEAQ (reference sequence). The CDR3 loop spans 14 amino acids. Between the trimmed V and J ends, which lost 4 bases and 4 bases, there was a span of 13 bases. The DNA of the CDR3 is TGTGCCAGCAGCTCAGATCAGGGAATCTATGGCTACACCTTC. This sequence encodes CASSSDQGIYGYTF.

This rearrangement joins TRBV7-9 to TRBJ2-1; 12 nucleotides line up with TRBD2. The CDR3 has 17 residues. The ends lost 5 bases at V and 5 bases at J; junction bases unmatched: 10. Germline CDR1 SEHNR, CDR2 FQNEAQ (reference sequence). In nucleotides, the CDR3 is TGTGCCAGCAGCGCCCACCTGAGACTAGCGGGGGACAATGAGCAGTTCTTC. Translation gives CASSAHLRLAGDNEQFF. Complete variable domain (other parts from reference TRBV7-9 and TRBJ2-1): DTGVSQNPRHKITKRGQNVTFRCDPISEHNRLYWYRQTLGQGPEFLTYFQNEAQLEKSRLLSDRFSAERPKGSFSTLEIQRTEQGDSAMYLCASSAHLRLAGDNEQFFGPGTRLTVL.

On this clonotype: The junction does not match germline at one end; this may be a read error. J is TRBJ2-2 and V is TRBV12-3 or TRBV12-4; 8 bases align to TRBD1. This CDR3 is built from 13 residues. CDR3 in amino acids: CASRTGVTRELFF. Written as DNA, the CDR3 is TGTGCCAGCAGGACAGGGGTCACCCGGGAGCTGTTTTTT.

The chain carries TRBV18 and TRBJ2-5, with D perhaps TRBD1 or TRBD2 (6 bases each). Germline V gives CDR1 KGHSH, CDR2 LQKENI. The length of the CDR3 is 14 residues. The germline V and J ends were trimmed by 4 bases and 1 base, with 10 bases remaining between them. The CDR3 DNA is TGTGCCAGCTCACGGGGGGCCGTCCAAGAGACCCAGTACTTC. It is translated as CASSRGAVQETQYF.

The chain links TRBV12-3 or TRBV12-4 to TRBJ1-2; D unresolved. Trimming stripped 3 bases from V and 3 bases from J, with 11 bases between. This CDR3 has 14 amino acids. The CDR3 protein is CASSLTDRYYGYTF. DNA for the CDR3: TGTGCCAGCAGTTTGACGGACCGGTACTATGGCTACACCTTC.

The chain combines TRBV4-2 with TRBJ2-4; D is possibly TRBD1 (5 bases). CDR1 is LGHNA and CDR2 is YNFKEQ in the germline V gene. The CDR3 consists of 14 residues. V was shortened by 1 base and J by 9 bases, with 13 bases between the two germline ends. In nucleotides, the CDR3 is TGTGCCAGCAGCCAAGGTTCCAGGGTGGGCATTCAGTACTTC. Encoded protein: CASSQGSRVGIQYF.

This chain links TRBV27 with TRBJ2-7, with 7 bases fitting TRBD2. The CDR3 contains 16 residues. Germline V gives CDR1 MNHEY, CDR2 SMNVEV (reference sequence). J gave up 0 bases and V 4 bases, and 9 bases lay outside the gene matches. CDR3 nucleotides: TGTGCCAGCAGTTCCCAAATAGGCGGGAGCTCCTACGAGCAGTACTTC. Encoded protein: CASSSQIGGSSYEQYF.